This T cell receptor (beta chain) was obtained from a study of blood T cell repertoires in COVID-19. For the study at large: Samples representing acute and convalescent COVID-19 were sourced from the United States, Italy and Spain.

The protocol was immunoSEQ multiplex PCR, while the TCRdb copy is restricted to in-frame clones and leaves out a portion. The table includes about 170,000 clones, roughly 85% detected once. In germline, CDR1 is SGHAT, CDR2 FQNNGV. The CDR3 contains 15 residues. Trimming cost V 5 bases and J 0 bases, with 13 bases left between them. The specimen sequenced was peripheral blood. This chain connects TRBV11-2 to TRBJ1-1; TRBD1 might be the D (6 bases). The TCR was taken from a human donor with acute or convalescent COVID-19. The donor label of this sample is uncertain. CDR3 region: CASSPLWGLNTEAFF. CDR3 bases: TGTGCCAGCAGCCCCCTCTGGGGGCTGAACACTGAAGCTTTCTTT.